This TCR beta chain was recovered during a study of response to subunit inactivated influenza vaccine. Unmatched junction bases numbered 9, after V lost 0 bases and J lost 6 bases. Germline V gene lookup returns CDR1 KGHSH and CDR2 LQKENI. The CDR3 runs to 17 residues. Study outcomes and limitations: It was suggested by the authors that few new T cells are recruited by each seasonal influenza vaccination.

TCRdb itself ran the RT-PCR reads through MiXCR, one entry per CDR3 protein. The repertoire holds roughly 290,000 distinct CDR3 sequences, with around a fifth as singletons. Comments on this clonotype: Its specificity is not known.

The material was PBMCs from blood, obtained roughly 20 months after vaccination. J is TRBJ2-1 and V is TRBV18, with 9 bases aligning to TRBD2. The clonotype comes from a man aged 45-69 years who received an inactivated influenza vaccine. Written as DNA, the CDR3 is TGTGCCAGCTCACCACCCCTTCGGGGACTAGCCTCCAATGAGCAGTTCTTC. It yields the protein CASSPPLRGLASNEQFF.